The rows below give T cell receptor beta chains drawn from one sample of a study of blood T cells in healthy people across ages. From the 5' RACE reads, TCRdb called clonotypes with MiXCR, one entry per CDR3 protein. There are around 1.5 million distinct CDR3 sequences in the sample; roughly 32% occur only once, and around 10% lies in the top ten. Sequences were obtained from blood. These receptors all come from a woman aged 25 to 45 in good health. CDR3s include the opening cysteine and the closing phenylalanine or tryptophan. A D gene is named only where the DNA matches it firmly. Size values are once, few and many counts, or a class for expanded clones, and some rows have none.

D gene	J gene	V gene	clone size	CDR3 protein	CDR3 DNA
.	TRBJ2-7	TRBV11-2	.	CASSPSGVGTAYEQYF	TGTGCCAGCAGCCCCAGCGGGGTCGGGACAGCCTACGAGCAGTACTTC
.	TRBJ1-1	TRBV27	.	CASSWGGYTEAFF	TGTGCCAGCAGCTGGGGCGGATACACTGAAGCTTTCTTT
TRBD2	TRBJ2-7	TRBV7-6	few	CASSAEPGRGDEQYF	TGTGCCAGCAGCGCCGAGCCCGGGAGGGGCGACGAGCAGTACTTC
.	TRBJ2-5	TRBV5-1	.	CASSFGRTETQYF	TGCGCCAGCAGCTTCGGACGGACAGAGACCCAGTACTTC
TRBD2	TRBJ2-4	TRBV5-1	few	CASSRTSGGIAKNIQYF	TGCGCCAGCAGCAGGACTAGCGGGGGTATAGCCAAAAACATTCAGTACTTC
.	TRBJ2-7	TRBV12-3/TRBV12-4	many	CASSLLDYEQYF	TGTGCCAGCAGTTTATTAGACTACGAGCAGTACTTC
TRBD1	TRBJ1-2	TRBV20-1	few	CSARTPQGAWYGYTF	TGCAGTGCTAGAACCCCTCAGGGGGCTTGGTATGGCTACACCTTC
TRBD1	TRBJ2-7	TRBV28	.	CASSLGITGEFGEQYF	TGTGCCAGCAGTTTAGGAATTACAGGGGAGTTCGGCGAGCAGTACTTC
TRBD2	TRBJ2-5	TRBV28	.	CASRPRGGGQETQYF	TGTGCCAGCAGACCCCGCGGGGGGGGCCAAGAGACCCAGTACTTC
.	TRBJ2-3	TRBV6-5	.	CASSYSTEADTQYF	TGTGCCAGCAGTTACTCGACGGAGGCAGATACGCAGTATTTT
.	TRBJ2-2	TRBV5-1	few	CASSLDQGNTGELFF	TGCGCCAGCAGCTTGGATCAGGGAAACACCGGGGAGCTGTTTTTT
.	TRBJ2-3	TRBV29-1	many	CSVDLVIATSTDTQYF	TGCAGCGTTGATTTGGTAATAGCCACCAGCACAGATACGCAGTATTTT
.	TRBJ2-3	TRBV21-1	few	CASSPGCDRAADTRYF	TGTGCCAGCAGCCCGGGTTGTGACAGGGCGGCAGATACGCGGTATTTT
.	TRBJ1-6	TRBV6-1	once	CASSEGSGKGSPRHF	TGTGCCAGCAGTGAAGGCTCAGGGAAAGGCTCACCCCGCCACTTT
TRBD1	TRBJ1-5	TRBV20-1	once	CSARLGRQGYQPQHF	TGCAGTGCTAGATTAGGGAGACAGGGCTATCAGCCCCAGCATTTT
TRBD1	TRBJ1-2	TRBV20-1	.	CSAPPRDRGLLGYTF	TGCAGTGCTCCTCCGAGGGACAGGGGGCTTCTCGGCTACACCTTC
TRBD2	TRBJ2-1	TRBV4-1	.	CASSVSSGGPLGQFF	TGCGCCAGCAGCGTCTCTAGCGGGGGGCCTCTTGGGCAGTTCTTC
TRBD2	TRBJ2-1	TRBV2	.	CASSEILAGGPGEQFF	TGTGCCAGCAGTGAAATACTAGCGGGGGGTCCGGGTGAGCAGTTCTTC
.	TRBJ2-7	TRBV12-3/TRBV12-4	few	CASRETGRAYEQYF	TGTGCCAGCAGAGAGACAGGAAGAGCCTACGAGCAGTACTTC
TRBD1	TRBJ2-7	TRBV6-1	.	CASLRGQVLSYEQYF	TGTGCCAGCCTCCGGGGACAGGTCCTCTCCTACGAGCAGTACTTC
.	TRBJ1-1	TRBV7-9	.	CASSYDGGTEAFF	TGTGCCAGCAGCTACGACGGAGGAACTGAAGCTTTCTTT
.	TRBJ1-2	TRBV9	many	CASSVEGLLNYGYTF	TGTGCCAGCAGCGTAGAAGGGCTACTAAACTATGGCTACACCTTC
TRBD2	TRBJ2-3	TRBV7-3	.	CASSPLPLAGGPDTQYF	TGTGCCAGCAGCCCCCTACCCCTAGCGGGGGGGCCAGATACGCAGTATTTT
.	TRBJ2-6	TRBV5-1	.	CASSVSGSGASVLTF	TGCGCCAGCAGCGTCAGTGGCTCTGGGGCCAGCGTCCTGACTTTC
.	TRBJ1-4	TRBV27	.	CASSRRGRKTNEKLFF	TGTGCCAGCTCACGTCGTGGCCGGAAAACTAATGAAAAACTGTTTTTT
.	TRBJ2-7	TRBV27	few	CASSSLAPAGGNLHEQYF	TGTGCCAGCAGTTCCCTGGCCCCAGCCGGGGGAAACCTCCACGAGCAGTACTTC
.	TRBJ2-1	TRBV18	.	CASSPPQLSEQFF	TGTGCCAGCTCACCACCGCAACTCTCAGAGCAGTTCTTC
TRBD1	TRBJ1-5	TRBV7-9	.	CASSLGQGVQPQHF	TGTGCCAGCAGCTTAGGGCAGGGGGTTCAGCCCCAGCATTTT
.	TRBJ1-3	TRBV28	.	CASSGTSPGNTIYF	TGTGCCAGCAGTGGGACATCTCCCGGAAACACCATATATTTT
.	TRBJ2-5	TRBV7-9	.	CASSAPVAKVETQYF	TGTGCCAGCAGCGCCCCCGTGGCCAAGGTAGAGACCCAGTACTTC
.	TRBJ1-1	TRBV4-1	few	CASSLERPNTEAFF	TGCGCCAGCAGCCTAGAGCGACCGAACACTGAAGCTTTCTTT
TRBD1	TRBJ1-1	TRBV2	.	CASRDSSSNTEAFF	TGTGCCAGCCGGGACAGTTCGTCGAACACTGAAGCTTTCTTT
.	TRBJ1-2	TRBV6-5	.	CASSYEGGGYYGYTF	TGTGCCAGCAGTTACGAGGGTGGGGGCTACTATGGCTACACCTTC
.	TRBJ2-3	TRBV4-2	few	CASSQDSVGGTQYF	TGTGCCAGCAGCCAAGACAGTGTGGGGGGCACGCAGTATTTT
TRBD1	TRBJ2-1	TRBV20-1	.	CSARASDRDYNEQFF	TGCAGTGCTAGAGCATCCGACAGGGACTACAATGAGCAGTTCTTC
.	TRBJ1-2	TRBV27	.	CASSSSTGGGYTF	TGTGCCAGCAGTTCCTCGACAGGTGGGGGCTACACCTTC
.	TRBJ2-4	TRBV11-2	few	CASSSRLRKNIQYF	TGTGCCAGCAGCTCCCGTTTGCGCAAAAACATTCAGTACTTC
TRBD2	TRBJ2-1	TRBV12-3/TRBV12-4	.	CASTNSGRKTYNEQFF	TGTGCCAGCACCAATAGCGGGCGGAAAACCTACAATGAGCAGTTCTTC
.	TRBJ2-3	TRBV11-3	.	CASSIAGAVDTQYF	TGTGCCAGCAGTATAGCAGGGGCTGTTGACACGCAGTATTTT
TRBD1	TRBJ2-2	TRBV5-1	.	CASSLIGTGNTGELFF	TGCGCCAGCAGCTTGATCGGGACAGGGAACACCGGGGAGCTGTTTTTT
.	TRBJ1-5	TRBV15	few	CATSTRANQPQHF	TGTGCCACCAGCACCAGGGCCAATCAGCCCCAGCATTTT
.	TRBJ2-7	TRBV5-5	few	CASSLVLSGGYEQYF	TGTGCCAGCAGCTTGGTATTGTCTGGGGGGTACGAGCAGTACTTC
TRBD1	TRBJ1-5	TRBV20-1	few	CSARETGTFNQPQHF	TGCAGTGCTAGAGAGACAGGGACTTTCAATCAGCCCCAGCATTTT
.	TRBJ2-5	TRBV20-1	.	CSAIKLVTETQYF	TGCAGTGCTATTAAACTAGTAACAGAGACCCAGTACTTC
.	TRBJ2-7	TRBV4-1	.	CASSREAGASSYEQYF	TGCGCCAGCAGCCGAGAGGCAGGGGCAAGCTCCTACGAGCAGTACTTC
TRBD2	TRBJ2-1	TRBV6-5	.	CASTRASGASYNEQFF	TGTGCCAGCACTCGGGCTAGCGGAGCCTCCTACAATGAGCAGTTCTTC
TRBD1	TRBJ2-7	TRBV27	few	CASRGGVGYEQYF	TGTGCCAGCAGAGGGGGCGTGGGTTACGAGCAGTACTTC
TRBD1	TRBJ1-1	TRBV29-1	few	CSVGGVSSGTANTEAFF	TGCAGCGTTGGGGGAGTATCTTCCGGGACAGCCAACACTGAAGCTTTCTTT
.	TRBJ1-1	TRBV5-5	.	CASSSGNAHTEAFF	TGTGCCAGCAGCTCGGGAAATGCCCACACTGAAGCTTTCTTT
TRBD2	TRBJ2-1	TRBV12-3/TRBV12-4	.	CASSSGGLRGSEQFF	TGTGCCAGCAGTTCGGGAGGTCTTCGTGGGAGTGAGCAGTTCTTC
.	TRBJ2-3	TRBV12-3/TRBV12-4	many	CASTINTDTQYF	TGTGCCAGCACCATAAACACAGATACGCAGTATTTT
TRBD1	TRBJ1-1	TRBV20-1	once	CSARPGQGGTEAFF	TGTAGTGCTAGACCTGGACAGGGAGGTACTGAAGCTTTCTTT